This T cell receptor (beta chain) was recorded in a study of blood T cell repertoires in COVID-19. Looking at the study overall: Researchers got acute and convalescent COVID-19 samples from the United States, Italy and Spain. T cells, B-cell-depleted T cells, or PBMCs provided the cDNA or gDNA that served as material.

In the original processing: It was from reference gene primer amplification that nucleated cell counts were estimated. Some clones are missing from TCRdb's copy, which holds only in-frame ones; the method was immunoSEQ multiplex PCR. V and J calls plus clone size are reproduced from that table; the DNA served to infer D and trimming. Of about 260,000 clones in the sample, 75% to 90% were seen once. The ends were cut back, 4 bases at V and 2 bases at J, with 2 bases in the middle. Per germline, CDR1 MDHEN and CDR2 SYDVKM. This CDR3 contains 11 residues. The chain combines TRBV28 with TRBJ1-1; D not resolved. The specimen sequenced was peripheral blood. This sequence originates from a man younger than 40 with active or convalescent COVID-19. The CDR3 DNA is TGTGCCAGCAGTTCTAACACTGAAGCTTTCTTT. Translation gives CASSSNTEAFF.